The source of this T cell receptor (beta chain) is a study of blood T cell repertoires in COVID-19. About the study: Nucleic acid was either cDNA or gDNA, and it came from T cells, B-cell-depleted T cells, or PBMCs.

Data came from immunoSEQ multiplex PCR; TCRdb stores just in-frame clones and leaves some out. The sample has some 700,000 clones; approximately 90% are singletons. The germline gives CDR1 SGHDN, CDR2 FVKESK. V dropped 0 bases and J dropped 2 bases, with 10 bases sitting between them. This CDR3 is 15 amino acids long. The sample consisted of peripheral blood. The TCR sequence derives from a young woman with acute or convalescent COVID-19. The chain joins TRBV14 to TRBJ1-2, with no clear D. The CDR3 DNA follows: TGTGCCAGCAGCCAAGATGACAACGTCAACTATGGCTACACCTTC. Translated, it gives CASSQDDNVNYGYTF.